This T cell receptor (beta chain) is from a study of shared clonotypes between healthy human individuals. CD8 cells regarded as naive lacked CD45RO, were positively chosen for CCR7, and omitted terminally differentiated effector memory CD45RA+ cells. CDR3 length equals 15 residues. Trimming shortened V by 6 bases and J by 7 bases, and 19 bases separated the two germline ends. CDR1 and CDR2 (germline): MGHRA, YSYEKL. Method: immunoSEQ multiplex PCR; TCRdb's copy keeps in-frame clones and lacks some. The sample shows under 2,000,000 clones, approximately 94% of them seen only once. The gene calls are TRBV4-1 and TRBJ2-1, with D possibly TRBD1 on 6 matching bases. The TCR comes from a man aged 18 to 35 in good health. The sample consisted of naive CD8+ T cells sorted from blood. DNA of the CDR3: TGCGCCAGCAGTCACCGGGACACCGGCTTAAATGAGCAGTTCTTC. Residues: CASSHRDTGLNEQFF.